Shown below are 8 T cell receptor beta chains from a single sample sequenced in a study of cytomegalovirus exposure and HLA in healthy donors. Both 60 Vbeta primers and 13 Jbeta primers went into the PCR. TCRdb's table, derived via immunoSEQ multiplex PCR, lists solely in-frame clones and lacks some. The table has about 76,000 clones, roughly 78% seen once. Sequencing was carried out using PBMCs. These receptors all stem from a man under 40 in good health and CMV-seronegative.

CDR3: CASRSGFAEAFF. In nucleotides, the CDR3 is TGTGCCAGCAGGTCGGGGTTCGCTGAAGCTTTCTTT. The V gene is TRBV6-5, the J gene TRBJ1-1; D is ambiguous. The CDR3 is 12 residues long. The germline V gene encodes CDR1 MNHEY and CDR2 SVGAGI. V was clipped by 6 bases and J by 6 bases, with 11 bases between them.

This clone was detected once. This same CDR3 is encoded by further DNA sequences in the sample. This chain connects TRBV9 to TRBJ2-2; TRBD1 is a possible D gene (6 bases). The CDR3 contains 14 residues. Germline-derived CDR1 and CDR2 are SGDLS and YYNGEE. V dropped 0 bases and J dropped 5 bases, with 8 bases sitting between them. The CDR3 nucleotides read TGTGCCAGCAGCGTAGCAGGGGTTACCGGGGAGCTGTTTTTT. Residues: CASSVAGVTGELFF.

This clone was detected only a few times. The V gene is TRBV10-3, the J gene TRBJ2-1; a weak D match, TRBD1 (6 bases). Germline V gene lookup returns CDR1 ENHRY and CDR2 SYGVKD. The CDR3 covers 13 residues. The ends were cut back, 7 bases at V and 5 bases at J, with 12 bases in the middle. The CDR3 sequence: CAINLDRNNEQFF. In DNA form, the CDR3 reads TGTGCCATCAACCTTGACAGGAACAATGAGCAGTTCTTC.

The J gene is TRBJ1-6, the V gene TRBV27, with a tentative D call TRBD1 (5 bases). V was trimmed by 6 bases and J by 7 bases, leaving 16 bases between them. Per the germline V gene, CDR1 is MNHEY and CDR2 is SMNVEV (reference sequence). This CDR3 has 15 residues. The DNA of the CDR3 is TGTGCCAGCAGCTCGGGGGTCACCGGGAATTCACCCCTCCACTTT. It is translated as CASSSGVTGNSPLHF.

This rearrangement joins TRBV5-4 to TRBJ2-5, with D maybe TRBD1 (5 bases). Germline V gene sequence: CDR1 SGHNT, CDR2 YYREEE (reference sequence). The germline V and J ends were trimmed by 5 bases and 0 bases, with 20 bases remaining between them. The CDR3 extends over 17 amino acids. CDR3 amino acids: CASSRSLNRQYQETQYF. In DNA form, the CDR3 reads TGTGCCAGCAGTAGGAGTCTTAATAGACAGTACCAAGAGACCCAGTACTTC. The full variable domain, its missing parts supplied by reference TRBV5-4 and TRBJ2-5, is ETGVTQSPTHLIKTRGQQVTLRCSSQSGHNTVSWYQQALGQGPQFIFQYYREEENGRGNFPPRFSGLQFPNYSSELNVNALELDDSALYLCASSRSLNRQYQETQYFGPGTRLLVL.

The rearrangement uses TRBV7-2 and TRBJ1-5; D is ambiguous. Trimming cost V 0 bases and J 5 bases, with 8 bases left between them. The CDR3 is 14 residues long. The V gene's germline CDR1 is SGHTA and CDR2 FQGNSA. The DNA for the CDR3 is TGTGCCAGCAGCTTAGCGATCGGGGATCAGCCCCAGCATTTT. Protein: CASSLAIGDQPQHF. The variable domain in full, completed from reference TRBV7-2 and TRBJ1-5, reads GAGVSQSPSNKVTEKGKDVELRCDPISGHTALYWYRQSLGQGLEFLIYFQGNSAPDKSGLPSDRFSAERTGGSVSTLTIQRTQQEDSAVYLCASSLAIGDQPQHFGDGTRLSIL.

The chain joins TRBV4-1 to TRBJ2-3; D perhaps matches TRBD2 (6 bases). CDR1 and CDR2 (germline): MGHRA, YSYEKL. Trimming shortened V by 5 bases and J by 0 bases, and 12 bases separated the two germline ends. The CDR3 spans 15 residues. The CDR3 nucleotides read TGCGCCAGCAGCGACCGGGACTCCAGCACAGATACGCAGTATTTT. Translation: CASSDRDSSTDTQYF.

This rearrangement joins TRBV6-5 to TRBJ2-1; D unclear. Trimming cost V 0 bases and J 5 bases, with 8 bases left between them. The V gene's germline CDR1 is MNHEY and CDR2 SVGAGI. This CDR3 has 14 amino acids. CDR3 sequence: CASSYSPVNNEQFF. CDR3 DNA sequence: TGTGCCAGCAGTTACTCCCCAGTTAACAATGAGCAGTTCTTC.